This is a list of T cell receptor beta chains from one sample in a study of T cells in Graves' hyperthyroidism and ophthalmopathy. One entry per CDR3 protein results from TCRdb running MiXCR on the multiplex PCR reads. The sample lists a few hundred thousand distinct CDR3 sequences; roughly 12% were seen once. Input material: blood. These receptors all come from a man under 40 with Graves' hyperthyroidism that later progressed to Graves' ophthalmopathy. The CDR3 runs from the conserved cysteine through the conserved F or W. D genes are given only for firm matches. Only part of the rows carry a size: once, few, many, or a class if the clone is expanded.

v_gene: TRBV6-1
abundance: NA
d_gene: NA
j_gene: TRBJ1-5
CDR3nt: TGTGCCGGCAGTGAGAAGCTCGGGAGCAATCAGCCCCAGCATTTT
CDR3aa: CAGSEKLGSNQPQHF

v_gene: TRBV20-1
abundance: many
d_gene: NA
j_gene: TRBJ2-7
CDR3nt: TGCAGTGCTAGAGTGGGAGGTCACTCCTACGAGCAGTACTTC
CDR3aa: CSARVGGHSYEQYF

v_gene: TRBV24-1
abundance: NA
d_gene: TRBD1
j_gene: TRBJ2-1
CDR3nt: TGTGCCACCAGTGAAGCGGACAGGGCGTCCTACAATGAGCAGTTCTTC
CDR3aa: CATSEADRASYNEQFF

v_gene: TRBV6-1
abundance: many
d_gene: NA
j_gene: TRBJ1-5
CDR3nt: TGTGCCAGCAGTGAAGCGCTCGGAAATCAGCCCCAGCATTTT
CDR3aa: CASSEALGNQPQHF

v_gene: TRBV2
abundance: many
d_gene: TRBD1
j_gene: TRBJ1-1
CDR3nt: TGTGCCAGCAAGAGGGGGACAGGGGTGGGCACTGAAGCTTTCTTT
CDR3aa: CASKRGTGVGTEAFF

v_gene: TRBV20-1
abundance: NA
d_gene: TRBD2
j_gene: TRBJ2-5
CDR3nt: TGCAGTGCTAGAGGGCTAGCGGGGGGTCGAGAGACCCAGTACTTC
CDR3aa: CSARGLAGGRETQYF

v_gene: TRBV6-4
abundance: many
d_gene: NA
j_gene: TRBJ1-1
CDR3nt: TGTGCCAGCAGTGACTCGGACAACACTGAAGCTTTCTTT
CDR3aa: CASSDSDNTEAFF

v_gene: TRBV7-6
abundance: NA
d_gene: NA
j_gene: TRBJ1-3
CDR3nt: TGTGCCAGCAGCGAGGTTTCTGGAAACACCATATATTTT
CDR3aa: CASSEVSGNTIYF

v_gene: TRBV5-1
abundance: NA
d_gene: TRBD1
j_gene: TRBJ1-6
CDR3nt: TGCGCCAGCAGCCCTGGGGACAGGGGGTTAAATTCACCCCTCCACTTT
CDR3aa: CASSPGDRGLNSPLHF

v_gene: TRBV5-6
abundance: NA
d_gene: TRBD2
j_gene: TRBJ2-1
CDR3nt: TGTGCCAGCAGCCCTTACCCCCGGGGGGGCTCCTACAATGAGCAGTTCTTC
CDR3aa: CASSPYPRGGSYNEQFF

v_gene: TRBV18
abundance: few
d_gene: NA
j_gene: TRBJ2-6
CDR3nt: TGTGCCAGCTCACCTCAAAAGGGAGTCTCTGGGGCCAACGTCCTGACTTTC
CDR3aa: CASSPQKGVSGANVLTF

v_gene: TRBV5-6
abundance: NA
d_gene: NA
j_gene: TRBJ1-2
CDR3nt: TGTGCCAGCAGCTTGCGAGCAGTTGGCTACACCTTC
CDR3aa: CASSLRAVGYTF

v_gene: TRBV19
abundance: NA
d_gene: TRBD2
j_gene: TRBJ2-2
CDR3nt: TGTGCCAGTACCAGGGGGGCCTTAGCGGGGGGAACGAACACCGGGGAGCTGTTTTTT
CDR3aa: CASTRGALAGGTNTGELFF

v_gene: TRBV12-5
abundance: NA
d_gene: TRBD1
j_gene: TRBJ1-2
CDR3nt: TGTGCTAGTGGTTTGTTCACGAGGGACAGGCGTACTTATGGCTACACCTTC
CDR3aa: CASGLFTRDRRTYGYTF

v_gene: TRBV6-1
abundance: many
d_gene: NA
j_gene: TRBJ1-1
CDR3nt: TGTGCCAGCAGCGAGGGGGTCAGGACTGAAGCTTTCTTT
CDR3aa: CASSEGVRTEAFF

v_gene: TRBV7-2
abundance: few
d_gene: TRBD2
j_gene: TRBJ2-5
CDR3nt: TGTGCCAGCAGCTTCGTCGTAGCGGGGGGAGAGACCCAGTACTTC
CDR3aa: CASSFVVAGGETQYF

v_gene: TRBV28
abundance: few
d_gene: NA
j_gene: TRBJ2-4
CDR3nt: TGTGCCAGCAGCGTTATGCGGGGTGTCGCCAAAAACATTCAGTACTTC
CDR3aa: CASSVMRGVAKNIQYF

v_gene: TRBV29-1
abundance: many
d_gene: TRBD2
j_gene: TRBJ2-5
CDR3nt: TGCAGCGCTAGGACTAGCGGGGGTTCCCAAGAGACCCAGTACTTC
CDR3aa: CSARTSGGSQETQYF

v_gene: TRBV27
abundance: NA
d_gene: TRBD1
j_gene: TRBJ1-5
CDR3nt: TGTGCCAGCAGTTTAGGGTCGGGACAGGGCGGGCAGCCCCAGCATTTT
CDR3aa: CASSLGSGQGGQPQHF

v_gene: TRBV12-3/TRBV12-4
abundance: NA
d_gene: NA
j_gene: TRBJ2-1
CDR3nt: TGTGCCAGCAGCCACGACTGGGACAATGAGCAGTTCTTC
CDR3aa: CASSHDWDNEQFF

v_gene: TRBV7-7
abundance: many
d_gene: NA
j_gene: TRBJ2-1
CDR3nt: TGTGCCAGCAGCGCCCTATTAGGAACCTACAATGAGCAGTTCTTC
CDR3aa: CASSALLGTYNEQFF

v_gene: TRBV30
abundance: few
d_gene: NA
j_gene: TRBJ1-2
CDR3nt: TGTGCCTGGAGCGTACATATATCCTATGGCTACACCTTC
CDR3aa: CAWSVHISYGYTF

v_gene: TRBV29-1
abundance: NA
d_gene: NA
j_gene: TRBJ2-1
CDR3nt: TGCAGCGTTGTAACCGCCGGGAATGAGCAGTTCTTC
CDR3aa: CSVVTAGNEQFF

v_gene: TRBV28
abundance: many
d_gene: TRBD1
j_gene: TRBJ1-2
CDR3nt: TGTGCCAGCAGTCCCAATCTCGGACAGGGGTGGACCAGGGTTTATGGCTACACCTTC
CDR3aa: CASSPNLGQGWTRVYGYTF

v_gene: TRBV28
abundance: many
d_gene: NA
j_gene: TRBJ2-7
CDR3nt: TGTGCCAGCGGGTCGGGCTACGAGCAGTACTTC
CDR3aa: CASGSGYEQYF

v_gene: TRBV27
abundance: many
d_gene: NA
j_gene: TRBJ1-1
CDR3nt: TGTGCCAGCAGGGTCCACGCCCGGAACACTGAAGCTTTCTTT
CDR3aa: CASRVHARNTEAFF

v_gene: TRBV11-2
abundance: many
d_gene: NA
j_gene: TRBJ2-7
CDR3nt: TGTGCCAGCAGCTTAACGATCCCTCAGGGATCCTACGAGCAGTACTTC
CDR3aa: CASSLTIPQGSYEQYF

v_gene: TRBV5-5
abundance: NA
d_gene: NA
j_gene: TRBJ2-6
CDR3nt: TGTGCCAGCAGCTTTTACAGCGTCTCTGGGGCCAACGTCCTGACTTTC
CDR3aa: CASSFYSVSGANVLTF

v_gene: TRBV5-6
abundance: NA
d_gene: TRBD2
j_gene: TRBJ2-3
CDR3nt: TGTGCCAGCAGCTTGTATAAGCGGGGGGGCCGGGTGGATACGCAGTATTTT
CDR3aa: CASSLYKRGGRVDTQYF

v_gene: TRBV4-2
abundance: NA
d_gene: NA
j_gene: TRBJ2-1
CDR3nt: TGTGCCAGCAGCCAACCTTATCCAGATGGTGGGGCCTTCTACAATGAGCAGTTCTTC
CDR3aa: CASSQPYPDGGAFYNEQFF

v_gene: TRBV4-1
abundance: many
d_gene: TRBD1
j_gene: TRBJ1-2
CDR3nt: TGCGCCAGCAGCCAAGCGACAGGGAACTATGGCTACACCTTC
CDR3aa: CASSQATGNYGYTF

v_gene: TRBV5-1
abundance: few
d_gene: NA
j_gene: TRBJ1-2
CDR3nt: TGCGCCAGCAGCCCCCCCCTAGGGATGGGCTATGGCTACACCTTC
CDR3aa: CASSPPLGMGYGYTF

v_gene: TRBV30
abundance: many
d_gene: TRBD2
j_gene: TRBJ2-3
CDR3nt: TGTGCCTGGAGTGCTCTAGCGGGGGTAGATACGCAGTATTTT
CDR3aa: CAWSALAGVDTQYF

v_gene: TRBV12-3/TRBV12-4
abundance: few
d_gene: TRBD2
j_gene: TRBJ2-2
CDR3nt: TGTGCCAGCAGGCAGGGACTAGCGGGGGGGAAGAACACCGGGGAGCTGTTTTTT
CDR3aa: CASRQGLAGGKNTGELFF

v_gene: TRBV7-6
abundance: many
d_gene: NA
j_gene: TRBJ2-5
CDR3nt: TGTGCCAGCAGCCTCAGGGAAGAGACCCAGTACTTC
CDR3aa: CASSLREETQYF

v_gene: TRBV7-9
abundance: many
d_gene: NA
j_gene: TRBJ1-2
CDR3nt: TGTGCCAGCAGCTTAGCGCGAGCCGCGAGCTATGGCTACACCTTC
CDR3aa: CASSLARAASYGYTF

v_gene: TRBV19
abundance: NA
d_gene: NA
j_gene: TRBJ1-5
CDR3nt: TGTGCCAGTTTCTTAACCTACAGGGTTCATCAGCCCCAGCATTTT
CDR3aa: CASFLTYRVHQPQHF